These 23 T cell receptor beta chains were all obtained from the same sample, sequenced in a study of shared clonotypes between healthy human individuals. Here immunoSEQ multiplex PCR was the method, and the copy in TCRdb shows in-frame clones only, minus some. This table has roughly 2 million clones, nearly 97% appearing once. The specimen sequenced was naive CD4+ T cells sorted from blood. Subset defined: CD45RA+ positively selected. The receptor source for this set is a man between 18 and 35 years old in good health.

About this clone itself: The same CDR3 can be traced to other DNA sequences in this sample. The V and J genes are TRBV7-2 and TRBJ1-4; D is unclear. CDR1 is SGHTA and CDR2 is FQGNSA in the germline V gene. The CDR3 runs to 13 residues. Between the trimmed V and J ends, which lost 3 bases and 1 base, there was a span of 3 bases. CDR3: CASSLGTNEKLFF. CDR3 DNA sequence: TGTGCCAGCAGCTTGGGAACTAATGAAAAACTGTTTTTT.

The chain is built from TRBV25-1 and TRBJ2-6; TRBD1 agrees at 8 bases. This CDR3 has 15 residues. Trimming removed 6 bases from V and 0 bases from J; junction bases left unmatched: 1. Germline V gene data show CDR1 as MGHDK and CDR2 as SYGVNS. CDR3: CASRGQASGANVLTF. The CDR3 nucleotides are TGTGCCAGCAGGGGACAGGCCTCTGGGGCCAACGTCCTGACTTTC.

The chain joins TRBV7-3 to TRBJ2-7; 8 nucleotides align to TRBD1. J lost 2 bases, V lost 5 bases, and 5 bases had no gene match. The CDR3 contains 14 residues. Germline V CDR1 and CDR2: SGHTA, FQGTGA. DNA for the CDR3: TGTGCCAGCAGCCCAGACAGGGGCGCCTACGAGCAGTACTTC. This gives the protein CASSPDRGAYEQYF.

The chain combines TRBV30 with TRBJ1-3; no firm D call. This CDR3 comprises 13 residues. CDR1 is GTSNPN, CDR2 SVGIG, per germline (reference sequence). Trimming pared 2 bases from V and 4 bases from J, leaving 9 bases between. The DNA of the CDR3 is TGTGCCTGGAGTCCCGGTCTGGGAAACACCATATATTTT. This codes for CAWSPGLGNTIYF.

To note about this clone: The sample contains more than one DNA sequence encoding this CDR3. The rearrangement uses TRBV9 and TRBJ2-5, with D uncertain. Trimming pared 5 bases from V and 2 bases from J, leaving 10 bases between. Germline V lookup: CDR1 SGDLS, CDR2 YYNGEE. The CDR3 has 13 amino acids. The CDR3 loop is CASSRSGQETQYF. The CDR3 nucleotides are TGTGCCAGCAGTAGGAGTGGGCAAGAGACCCAGTACTTC. Complete variable domain (other parts from reference TRBV9 and TRBJ2-5): DSGVTQTPKHLITATGQRVTLRCSPRSGDLSVYWYQQSLDQGLQFLIQYYNGEERAKGNILERFSAQQFPDLHSELNLSSLELGDSALYFCASSRSGQETQYFGPGTRLLVL.

This clone was seen only once. V usage is TRBV10-3 and J usage is TRBJ2-2; the match to TRBD1 covers 9 bases. The CDR3 has 13 residues. V lost 11 bases, J lost 6 bases, and 7 bases stayed unmatched. Looked up from germline, CDR1 is ENHRY and CDR2 is SYGVKD. DNA for the CDR3: TGTGCCGCGAGACAGGGGGAGGCCGGGGAGCTGTTTTTT. This sequence encodes CAARQGEAGELFF.

The chain employs TRBV6-5 and TRBJ1-6; D is unresolved. This CDR3 has 15 residues. The V gene lost 4 bases and the J gene lost 6 bases, with 13 bases spanning the gap. In germline, CDR1 is MNHEY, CDR2 SVGAGI. CDR3 nucleotides: TGTGCCAGCAGTTCGCTGGCGGTCGCTAATTCACCCCTCCACTTT. It codes for CASSSLAVANSPLHF.

This chain links TRBV9 with TRBJ2-2; D not resolved. CDR1 and CDR2 (germline): SGDLS, YYNGEE. This CDR3 is 16 amino acids long. Trimming took 1 base from V and 1 from J, leaving 11 bases between them. Here the CDR3 DNA reads TGTGCCAGCAGCGTAACACCAGGAATGAACACCGGGGAGCTGTTTTTT. This gives the protein CASSVTPGMNTGELFF.

The CDR3 loop reads CAMRGQGNTEAFF. CDR3 nucleotides: TGTGCCATGAGAGGGCAGGGTAACACTGAAGCTTTCTTT. The chain has TRBV6-6 and TRBJ1-1, with D possibly being TRBD1 (5 bases). The CDR3 has 13 residues. V dropped 10 bases and J dropped 2 bases, with 14 bases sitting between them. Germline loops: CDR1 MNHNY, CDR2 SVGAGI (reference sequence).

This clone showed up just once. The chain has TRBV7-3 and TRBJ1-1; tentative D call: TRBD1 (6 bases). Germline CDR1 is SGHTA and CDR2 is FQGTGA. V shed 1 base and J shed 10 bases, with 13 bases lying between them. This CDR3 has 13 amino acids. The CDR3 sequence is CASSLSRAGAAFF. The CDR3 DNA is TGTGCCAGCAGCTTAAGTAGGGCGGGGGCAGCTTTCTTT.

The chain links TRBV5-1 to TRBJ2-3; perhaps TRBD2 as D (6 bases). V was shortened by 4 bases and J by 2 bases, with 11 bases between the two germline ends. The CDR3 consists of 14 residues. The V gene's germline CDR1 is SGHRS and CDR2 YFSETQ. CDR3: CASSTTSYTDTQYF. CDR3 sequence (DNA): TGCGCCAGCAGCACGACTAGTTACACAGATACGCAGTATTTT.

The chain recombines TRBV4-1 with TRBJ2-2; the D gene is possibly TRBD1 (6 bases). Germline V CDR1 and CDR2: MGHRA, YSYEKL. V lost 1 base, J lost 6 bases, and 12 bases lay in between. This CDR3 comprises 15 residues. CDR3 in DNA: TGCGCCAGCAGCCAAGCCTGGGACAATCCCGGGGAGCTGTTTTTT. Encoded protein: CASSQAWDNPGELFF.

The chain uses TRBV7-5 and TRBJ2-7; TRBD1, the table's D call, was not compared with the DNA. TRBV7-5 is assigned pseudogene status. CDR3 size: 14 residues. CDR3 sequence (DNA): TGTGCCAGAAGCTCGACAGGGCGCACCTACGAGCAGTACTTC. This translates into CARSSTGRTYEQYF.

The chain uses TRBV10-3 and TRBJ1-5; unclear D gene. The CDR3 length is 12 residues. Per the germline V gene, CDR1 is ENHRY and CDR2 is SYGVKD. Trimming shortened V by 3 bases and J by 6 bases, and 6 bases separated the two germline ends. The CDR3 DNA follows: TGTGCCATCAGTGATATAGGTCAGCCCCAGCATTTT. Translating gives CAISDIGQPQHF.

This clone appeared a single time. DNA of the CDR3: TGCAGCGTTGAAGGGCTCCCAGGGAAGGAGACCCAGTACTTC. Amino acids: CSVEGLPGKETQYF. V and J are TRBV29-1 and TRBJ2-5, with D possibly being TRBD1 (5 bases). CDR3 length: 14 amino acids. V lost 1 base and J lost 5, with 14 bases in between. From germline, CDR1 is SQVTM and CDR2 ANQGSEA. The full variable domain, rest sourced from reference TRBV29-1 and TRBJ2-5, is SAVISQKPSRDICQRGTSLTIQCQVDSQVTMMFWYRQQPGQSLTLIATANQGSEATYESGFVIDKFPISRPNLTFSTLTVSNMSPEDSSIYLCSVEGLPGKETQYFGPGTRLLVL.

CDR3 amino acids: CASRPRGRSTDTQYF. The CDR3 DNA reads TGTGCCAGCAGACCCAGGGGAAGGAGCACAGATACGCAGTATTTT. The chain combines TRBV6-5 with TRBJ2-3; a possible D gene is TRBD1 (6 bases). The CDR3 is made up of 15 amino acids. The V end was cut by 6 bases, the J end by 0 bases, with 13 bases between. The germline gives CDR1 MNHEY, CDR2 SVGAGI.

This chain joins TRBV11-3 and TRBJ2-7; 8 nucleotides line up with TRBD1. Per the germline V gene, CDR1 is SGHNT and CDR2 is YENEEA. The CDR3 loop spans 12 amino acids. Trimming removed 6 bases from V and 7 bases from J; junction bases left unmatched: 5. CDR3 residues: CASSLQGEEQYF. As DNA, the CDR3 is TGTGCCAGCAGTTTACAGGGGGAAGAGCAGTACTTC.

The chain has TRBV18 and TRBJ2-2, with 9 positions matching TRBD1. Germline trimming cut 8 bases from V and 5 bases from J; bases unmatched to any gene: 6. This CDR3 is 14 amino acids long. Looked up from germline, CDR1 is KGHSH and CDR2 is LQKENI. This chain's CDR3 is CASTETGGTGELFF. DNA of the CDR3: TGTGCCAGCACCGAGACAGGGGGTACCGGGGAGCTGTTTTTT.

The CDR3 spells CAISEPPGRDEQYF. The CDR3 coding sequence is TGTGCCATCAGTGAGCCTCCAGGTAGAGACGAGCAGTACTTC. The chain is built from TRBV10-3 and TRBJ2-7; no reliable D call. This CDR3 contains 14 residues. Germline CDR1 reads ENHRY; CDR2 reads SYGVKD. V was shortened by 2 bases and J by 5 bases, with 13 bases between the two germline ends.

J is TRBJ2-7 and V is TRBV2; D gene uncertain. The CDR3 is 12 amino acids. Deletions cut 7 bases from V and 0 bases from J, with 7 bases between. Germline V gene data show CDR1 as SNHLY and CDR2 as FYNNEI. The CDR3 here is CASTDDSYEQYF. CDR3 bases: TGTGCCAGCACGGACGACTCCTACGAGCAGTACTTC.

This chain links TRBV5-6 with TRBJ1-2; 10 nucleotides align to TRBD1. The CDR3 is 16 amino acids. Trimming removed 4 bases from V and 3 bases from J; junction bases left unmatched: 9. CDR1 SGHDT and CDR2 YYEEEE come from the germline V gene. The CDR3 region has the DNA TGTGCCAGCAGCGCAGCCGGGACAGGGGACGACTATGGCTACACCTTC. As protein: CASSAAGTGDDYGYTF. Full variable domain (outside the CDR3, taken from reference TRBV5-6 and TRBJ1-2): DAGVTQSPTHLIKTRGQQVTLRCSPKSGHDTVSWYQQALGQGPQFIFQYYEEEERQRGNFPDRFSGHQFPNYSSELNVNALLLGDSALYLCASSAAGTGDDYGYTFGSGTRLTVV.

The J gene is TRBJ1-6, the V gene TRBV5-6; no clear D. This CDR3 region has 16 residues. Trimming left V 0 bases short and J 7 bases short, with 14 bases between. CDR1 is SGHDT, CDR2 YYEEEE, per germline. The CDR3 DNA is TGTGCCAGCAGCTTGGGGCAGAACCAACCGAATTCACCCCTCCACTTT. Encoded protein: CASSLGQNQPNSPLHF. The complete variable domain, with remaining parts taken from reference TRBV5-6 and TRBJ1-6, reads DAGVTQSPTHLIKTRGQQVTLRCSPKSGHDTVSWYQQALGQGPQFIFQYYEEEERQRGNFPDRFSGHQFPNYSSELNVNALLLGDSALYLCASSLGQNQPNSPLHFGNGTRLTVT.

The CDR3: CASSSGDRGYRTFF. In DNA, the CDR3 is TGTGCCAGCAGCTCGGGGGACAGGGGGTACCGGACTTTCTTT. V and J are TRBV11-2 and TRBJ1-1, with 11 bases fitting TRBD1. This CDR3 is built from 14 residues. Germline CDR1 is SGHAT and CDR2 is FQNNGV. Unmatched junction bases numbered 10, after V lost 4 bases and J lost 12 bases.